Described below is a single T cell receptor (beta chain) sequence and its context. In the authors' workflow: Reference gene primer amplification gave nucleated cell count estimates. The assay was immunoSEQ multiplex PCR, and TCRdb's table has in-frame clones only and misses some. The DNA gave D and trimming, while V, J and clone size come from that table. Among 120,000 to 150,000 clones listed, roughly 90% were seen once. The data stem from a study of blood T cell repertoires in COVID-19. About the research overall: Specimens from acute and convalescent COVID-19 originated in the United States, Italy and Spain. Nucleic acid was either cDNA or gDNA, and it came from T cells, B-cell-depleted T cells, or PBMCs.

Categorization into cohorts depended on clinical history that participants reported. V was clipped by 5 bases and J by 4 bases; unmatched bases: 9. Germline CDR1 reads SGHAT; CDR2 reads FQNNGV. CDR3 length: 15 amino acids. The chain carries TRBV11-2 and TRBJ2-3; 7 positions match TRBD2. Material: PBMCs or T cells enriched from blood (not recorded which). The sequence derives from a woman aged 25 to 39 with acute COVID-19. DNA for the CDR3: TGTGCCAGCAGCCCCCAGGCGGGAGTCCCAGATACGCAGTATTTT. Residues: CASSPQAGVPDTQYF.